The rows below give T cell receptor beta chains drawn from one sample of a study of blood T cell repertoires in COVID-19. Profiling relied on immunoSEQ multiplex PCR, and the TCRdb table lists in-frame clones only, not all of them. The table lists approximately 170,000 clones, more than 75% of them singletons, with roughly 2.5% in the top ten. The sequencing sample was made of peripheral blood. The receptor set was obtained from an elderly woman with COVID-19, enrolled during active disease. CDR3s include the opening cysteine and the closing phenylalanine or tryptophan. D genes are given only for firm matches. Rows give clone size only sometimes, using once, few, many, or a class for an expanded clone.

clone_size: few; v_call: TRBV7-2; d_call: .; cdr3_length: 16; j_call: TRBJ2-7; cdr3_nt: TGTGCCAGCAGCTTTAGTGGTAGCGGCGCGTCCTACGAGCAGTACTTC; cdr3_aa: CASSFSGSGASYEQYF
clone_size: .; v_call: TRBV6-5; d_call: TRBD1; cdr3_length: 13; j_call: TRBJ1-2; cdr3_nt: TGTGCCTCTAGGGGGCCAGGGGGCTATGGCTACACCTTC; cdr3_aa: CASRGPGGYGYTF
clone_size: .; v_call: TRBV5-1; d_call: TRBD2; cdr3_length: 15; j_call: TRBJ2-5; cdr3_nt: TGCGCCAGCAGCGAAGGGACTAGCGGGTGGGAGACCCAGTACTTC; cdr3_aa: CASSEGTSGWETQYF
clone_size: .; v_call: TRBV6-5; d_call: .; cdr3_length: 16; j_call: TRBJ1-1; cdr3_nt: TGTGCCAGCAGTTATCATCAAGTTACTGTGAACACTGAAGCTTTCTTT; cdr3_aa: CASSYHQVTVNTEAFF
clone_size: once; v_call: TRBV4-2; d_call: .; cdr3_length: 13; j_call: TRBJ1-2; cdr3_nt: TGTGCCAGCAGCCAGGAGATCAACTATGGCTACACCTTC; cdr3_aa: CASSQEINYGYTF
clone_size: .; v_call: TRBV6-5; d_call: .; cdr3_length: 14; j_call: TRBJ1-2; cdr3_nt: TGTGCCAGCAGTTCCAGGGATTTGATGCATGGCTACACCTTC; cdr3_aa: CASSSRDLMHGYTF
clone_size: .; v_call: TRBV18; d_call: TRBD1; cdr3_length: 15; j_call: TRBJ1-5; cdr3_nt: TGTGCCAGCTCACCCAGGGGGACCGGCAATCAGCCCCAGCATTTT; cdr3_aa: CASSPRGTGNQPQHF
clone_size: .; v_call: TRBV6-5; d_call: TRBD2; cdr3_length: 13; j_call: TRBJ2-1; cdr3_nt: TGTGCCAGCAGCGGACTAGCGAACAATGAGCAGTTCTTC; cdr3_aa: CASSGLANNEQFF
clone_size: .; v_call: TRBV6-1; d_call: .; cdr3_length: 15; j_call: TRBJ2-7; cdr3_nt: TGTGCCAGCAGTGAGCCCCCGCCGGGGAACTACGAGCAGTACTTC; cdr3_aa: CASSEPPPGNYEQYF
clone_size: .; v_call: TRBV11-1; d_call: .; cdr3_length: 13; j_call: TRBJ1-1; cdr3_nt: TGTGCCAGCAGCACTCAAATTAACACTGAAGCTTTCTTT; cdr3_aa: CASSTQINTEAFF
clone_size: .; v_call: TRBV4-3; d_call: .; cdr3_length: 16; j_call: TRBJ2-2; cdr3_nt: TGCGCCAGCAGCCAAGAACCGGGACTCCGTCCCGGGGAGCTGTTTTTT; cdr3_aa: CASSQEPGLRPGELFF